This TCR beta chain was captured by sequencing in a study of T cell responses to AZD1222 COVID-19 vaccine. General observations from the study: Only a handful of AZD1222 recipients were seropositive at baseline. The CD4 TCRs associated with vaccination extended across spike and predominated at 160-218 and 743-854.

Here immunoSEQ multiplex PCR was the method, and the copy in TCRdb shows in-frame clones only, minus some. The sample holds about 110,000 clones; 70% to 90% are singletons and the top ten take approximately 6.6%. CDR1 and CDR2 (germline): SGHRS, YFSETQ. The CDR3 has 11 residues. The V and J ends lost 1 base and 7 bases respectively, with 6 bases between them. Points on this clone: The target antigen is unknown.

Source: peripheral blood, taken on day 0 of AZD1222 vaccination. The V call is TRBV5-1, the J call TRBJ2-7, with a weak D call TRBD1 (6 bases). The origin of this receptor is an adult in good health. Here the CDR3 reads CASSLRGEQYF. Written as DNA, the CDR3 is TGCGCCAGCAGCTTGAGGGGGGAGCAGTACTTC.